The sequence of this T cell receptor (beta chain) was determined in a study of T cell repertoires in cytomegalovirus infection. Study-level information: Matching HLA type, along with CMV infection, was indicated by public TCR beta signatures.

TCRdb reprocessed the reads with MiXCR, giving one entry per CDR3 protein. The sample holds around 530,000 distinct CDR3 sequences, 15% to 20% seen once. Overall study results and limits: What dominated the ex vivo response were HLA-C-restricted CMV-specific TCR beta clonotypes.

This clonotype was detected ten times or more. Its antigen remains unknown. Sequencing was carried out using CD8+ T cells from PBMCs. The TCR comes from a human donor in good health (CMV status not recorded). Some clones in this sample may be carry-over from other donors' samples.

CDR3: CASSQRRLPSRHITGNTIYF. CDR3 sequence (DNA): TGTGCCAGCAGCCAAAGACGACTGCCATCGAGGCATATTACAGGAAACACCATATATTTT. The gene calls are TRBV14 and TRBJ1-3; no definite D call. The CDR3 spans 20 residues. The germline V and J ends were trimmed by 2 bases and 4 bases, with 27 bases remaining between them. Germline CDR1 reads SGHDN; CDR2 reads FVKESK.